This T cell receptor beta chain was documented in a study of neurological immune-mediated disorders. Unsorted libraries were derived from 2 million PBMCs stored at -80 C. This clonotype was counted ten times or more. TCRdb used MiXCR to reprocess the 5' RACE reads, holding one entry per CDR3 protein. The data hold over 65,000 distinct CDR3 sequences, with 2% to 3% observed a single time. The CDR3 contains 18 residues. CDR1 and CDR2 (germline): DFQATT, SNEGSKA (reference sequence). V lost 4 bases to trimming and J lost 0 bases, with 25 bases between them. The receptor's source is a woman in her twenties or thirties with multiple sclerosis. The specimen sequenced was PBMCs. The V and J genes are TRBV20-1 and TRBJ2-7, with D perhaps TRBD1 (7 bases). In nucleotides, the CDR3 is TGCAGTGCTAACGGACAGGCGGTCGAGGGGGGCCTCTCCTACGAGCAGTACTTC. Its translation is CSANGQAVEGGLSYEQYF.